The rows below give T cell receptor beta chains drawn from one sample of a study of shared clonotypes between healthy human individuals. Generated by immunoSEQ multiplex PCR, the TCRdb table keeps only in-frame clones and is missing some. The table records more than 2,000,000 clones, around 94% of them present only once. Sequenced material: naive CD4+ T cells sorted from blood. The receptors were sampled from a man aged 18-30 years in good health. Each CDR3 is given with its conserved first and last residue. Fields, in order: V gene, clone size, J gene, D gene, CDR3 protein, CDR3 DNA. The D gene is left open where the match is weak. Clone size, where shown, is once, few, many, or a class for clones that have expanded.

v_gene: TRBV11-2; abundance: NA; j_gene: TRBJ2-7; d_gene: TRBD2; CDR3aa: CASSLSSGMGEQYF; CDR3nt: TGTGCCAGCAGCTTGTCTAGCGGGATGGGGGAGCAGTACTTC
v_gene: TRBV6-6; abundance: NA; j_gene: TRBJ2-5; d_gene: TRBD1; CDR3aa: CASGDRARDF; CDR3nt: TGTGCCAGCGGGGACAGGGCACGGGACTTC
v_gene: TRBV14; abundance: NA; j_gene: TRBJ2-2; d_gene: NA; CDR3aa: CASSPDNSNTGELFF; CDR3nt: TGTGCCAGCAGCCCTGACAATTCGAACACCGGGGAGCTGTTTTTT
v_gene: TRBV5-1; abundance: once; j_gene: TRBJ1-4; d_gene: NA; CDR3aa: CASSLAGLATNEKLFF; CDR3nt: TGCGCCAGCAGCTTGGCCGGGCTTGCAACTAATGAAAAACTGTTTTTT
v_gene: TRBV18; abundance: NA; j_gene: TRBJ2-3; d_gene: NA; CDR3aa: CASSPRKETSTDTQYF; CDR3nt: TGTGCCAGCTCACCCCGAAAGGAGACTAGCACAGATACGCAGTATTTT
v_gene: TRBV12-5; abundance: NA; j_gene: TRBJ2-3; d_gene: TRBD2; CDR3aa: CASGLVAIGGGPTSTDTQYF; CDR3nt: TGTGCTAGTGGTTTGGTCGCTATCGGCGGGGGGCCGACTAGCACAGATACGCAGTATTTT
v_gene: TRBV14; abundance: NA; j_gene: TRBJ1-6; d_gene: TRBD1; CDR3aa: CASSQVDRGPSPLHF; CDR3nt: TGTGCCAGCAGCCAAGTGGACAGGGGCCCCTCACCCCTCCACTTT
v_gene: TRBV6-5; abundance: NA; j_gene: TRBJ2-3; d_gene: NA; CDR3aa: CASSHRTLRTDTQYF; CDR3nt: TGTGCCAGCAGTCACCGGACGTTGCGCACAGATACGCAGTATTTT
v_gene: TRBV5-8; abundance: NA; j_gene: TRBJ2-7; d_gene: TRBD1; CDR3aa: CASSFGQGREQYF; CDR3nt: TGTGCCAGCAGCTTTGGACAGGGGCGCGAGCAGTACTTC
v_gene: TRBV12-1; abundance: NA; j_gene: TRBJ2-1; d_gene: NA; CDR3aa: CASSFGLAGSYNEQFF; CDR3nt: TGTGCCAGCAGCTTTGGACTAGCGGGGTCCTACAATGAGCAGTTCTTC
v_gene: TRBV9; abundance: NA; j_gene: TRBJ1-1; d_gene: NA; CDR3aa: CASSLVTEAFF; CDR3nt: TGTGCCAGCAGTCTGGTCACTGAAGCTTTCTTT
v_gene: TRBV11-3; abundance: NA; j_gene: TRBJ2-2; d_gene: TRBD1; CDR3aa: CASSPQGAGTGELFF; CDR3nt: TGTGCCAGCAGCCCACAGGGGGCTGGGACCGGGGAGCTGTTTTTT
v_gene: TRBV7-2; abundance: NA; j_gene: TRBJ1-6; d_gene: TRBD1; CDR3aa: CASSQGQGLYNSPLHF; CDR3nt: TGTGCCAGCAGCCAGGGACAGGGACTCTATAATTCACCCCTCCACTTT
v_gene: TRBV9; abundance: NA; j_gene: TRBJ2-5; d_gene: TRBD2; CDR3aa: CASSTGTSGMGETQYF; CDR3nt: TGTGCCAGCAGCACCGGGACTAGCGGGATGGGAGAGACCCAGTACTTC
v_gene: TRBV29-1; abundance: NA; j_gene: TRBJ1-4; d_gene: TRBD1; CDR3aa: CSVSPGTGSNEKLFF; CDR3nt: TGCAGCGTCTCTCCCGGGACAGGGAGTAATGAAAAACTGTTTTTT
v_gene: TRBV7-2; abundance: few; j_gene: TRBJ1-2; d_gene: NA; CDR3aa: CASSLESYGYTF; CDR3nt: TGTGCCAGCAGCTTAGAGAGCTATGGCTACACCTTC
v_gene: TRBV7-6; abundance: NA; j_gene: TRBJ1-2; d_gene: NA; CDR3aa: CASSSGSGSYGYTF; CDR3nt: TGTGCCAGCAGCTCTGGATCAGGGTCCTATGGCTACACCTTC
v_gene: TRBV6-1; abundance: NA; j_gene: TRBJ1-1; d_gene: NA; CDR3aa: CASSEGYGFKAFF; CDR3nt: TGTGCCAGCAGTGAAGGCTACGGGTTTAAAGCTTTCTTT
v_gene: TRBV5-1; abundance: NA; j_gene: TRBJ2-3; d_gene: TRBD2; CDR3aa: CASSPFRLALTDTQYF; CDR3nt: TGCGCCAGCAGCCCTTTTCGACTAGCGTTGACAGATACGCAGTATTTT
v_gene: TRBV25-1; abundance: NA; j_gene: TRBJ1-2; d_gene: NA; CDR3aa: CASSEYGALSPYGYTF; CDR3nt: TGTGCCAGCAGTGAATACGGGGCTCTTTCCCCCTATGGCTACACCTTC
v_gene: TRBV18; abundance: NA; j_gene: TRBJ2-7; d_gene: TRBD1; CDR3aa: CASSPSGTGYEQYF; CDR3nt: TGTGCCAGCTCACCGTCCGGGACAGGGTACGAGCAGTACTTC
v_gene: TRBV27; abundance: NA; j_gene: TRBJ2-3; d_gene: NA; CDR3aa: CASCFRGTDTQYF; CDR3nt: TGTGCCAGCTGTTTCCGGGGTACAGATACGCAGTATTTT
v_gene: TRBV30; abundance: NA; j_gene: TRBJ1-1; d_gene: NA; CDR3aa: CAWSVGGPNTEAFF; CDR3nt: TGTGCCTGGAGTGTTGGGGGCCCGAACACTGAAGCTTTCTTT
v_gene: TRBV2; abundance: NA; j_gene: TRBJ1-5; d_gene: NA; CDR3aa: CASSRSMGQPQHF; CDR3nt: TGTGCCAGCAGTAGGTCGATGGGTCAGCCCCAGCATTTT
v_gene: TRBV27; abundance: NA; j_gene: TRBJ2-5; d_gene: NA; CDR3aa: CASSPQEQETQYF; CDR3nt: TGTGCCAGCAGTCCTCAGGAGCAAGAGACCCAGTACTTC
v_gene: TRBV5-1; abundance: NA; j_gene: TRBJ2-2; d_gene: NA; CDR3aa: CASSLGRAGGTGELFF; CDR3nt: TGCGCCAGCAGCTTGGGCCGGGCCGGGGGTACCGGGGAGCTGTTTTTT
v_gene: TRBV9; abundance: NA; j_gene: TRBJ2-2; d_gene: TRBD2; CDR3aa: CASSAEREGPNTGELFF; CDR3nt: TGTGCCAGCAGCGCAGAGCGGGAGGGACCGAACACCGGGGAGCTGTTTTTT
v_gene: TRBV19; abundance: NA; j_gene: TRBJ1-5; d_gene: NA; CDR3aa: CATEGQGRQPQHF; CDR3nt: TGTGCCACCGAGGGGCAGGGGCGCCAGCCCCAGCATTTT
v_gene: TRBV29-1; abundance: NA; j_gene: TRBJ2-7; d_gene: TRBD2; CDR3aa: CSVGYGLAGTYEQYF; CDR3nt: TGCAGCGTTGGGTATGGCCTAGCGGGGACCTACGAGCAGTACTTC
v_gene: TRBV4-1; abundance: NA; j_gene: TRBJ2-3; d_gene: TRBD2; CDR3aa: CASSQFRLAARDRDTQYF; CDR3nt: TGCGCCAGCAGCCAATTTAGACTAGCGGCACGGGACAGAGATACGCAGTATTTT
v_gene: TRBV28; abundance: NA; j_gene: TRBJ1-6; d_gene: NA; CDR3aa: CASSLSGRRLNSPLHF; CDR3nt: TGTGCCAGCAGTTTATCCGGACGACGGTTGAATTCACCCCTCCACTTT
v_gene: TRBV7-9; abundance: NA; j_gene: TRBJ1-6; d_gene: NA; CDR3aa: CASSSRGPLHF; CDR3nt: TGTGCCAGCAGCTCCCGAGGACCCCTCCACTTT
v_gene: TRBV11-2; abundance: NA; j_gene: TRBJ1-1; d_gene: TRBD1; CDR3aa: CASSLDRGAFF; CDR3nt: TGTGCCAGCAGCTTGGACAGGGGGGCTTTCTTT
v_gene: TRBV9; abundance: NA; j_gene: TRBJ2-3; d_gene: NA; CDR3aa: CASSVDRVGTDTQYF; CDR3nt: TGTGCCAGCAGCGTAGACAGGGTCGGTACAGATACGCAGTATTTT
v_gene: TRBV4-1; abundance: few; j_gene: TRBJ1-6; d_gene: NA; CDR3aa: CASSQAWATGSPLHF; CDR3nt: TGCGCCAGCAGCCAAGCGTGGGCGACCGGTTCACCCCTCCACTTT
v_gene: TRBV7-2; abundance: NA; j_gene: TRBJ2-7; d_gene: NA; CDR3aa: CASSLAQWGEQYF; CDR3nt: TGTGCCAGCAGCTTAGCGCAATGGGGCGAGCAGTACTTC
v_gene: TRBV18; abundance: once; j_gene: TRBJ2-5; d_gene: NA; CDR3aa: CASSPIRTEETQYF; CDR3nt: TGTGCCAGCTCACCAATTAGGACAGAAGAGACCCAGTACTTC
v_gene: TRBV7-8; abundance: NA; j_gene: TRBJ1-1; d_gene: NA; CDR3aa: CASSLLMNTEAFF; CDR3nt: TGTGCCAGCAGCTTATTAATGAACACTGAAGCTTTCTTT
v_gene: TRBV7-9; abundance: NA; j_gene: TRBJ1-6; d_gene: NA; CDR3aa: CASSLAEAGSNSPLHF; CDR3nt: TGTGCCAGCAGCTTAGCGGAGGCAGGGAGTAATTCACCCCTCCACTTT
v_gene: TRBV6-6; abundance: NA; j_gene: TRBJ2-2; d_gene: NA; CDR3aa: CASTPRPYGELFF; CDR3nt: TGTGCCAGCACTCCCAGGCCGTACGGGGAGCTGTTTTTT
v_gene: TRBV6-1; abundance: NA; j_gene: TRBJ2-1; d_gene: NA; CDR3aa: CASGRSSYNEQFF; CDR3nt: TGTGCCAGTGGACGGTCCAGCTACAATGAGCAGTTCTTC
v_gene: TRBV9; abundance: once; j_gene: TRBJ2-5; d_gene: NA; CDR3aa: CASSFSPAGAGETQYF; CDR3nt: TGTGCCAGCAGCTTCTCCCCCGCGGGGGCCGGGGAGACCCAGTACTTC
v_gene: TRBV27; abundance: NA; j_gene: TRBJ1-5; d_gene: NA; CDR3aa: CASSLYGGSQPQHF; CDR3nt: TGTGCCAGCAGTTTATATGGGGGGAGTCAGCCCCAGCATTTT
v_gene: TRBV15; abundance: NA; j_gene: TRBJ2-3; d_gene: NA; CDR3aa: CATRARSTDTQYF; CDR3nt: TGTGCCACCAGGGCGAGGAGCACAGATACGCAGTATTTT
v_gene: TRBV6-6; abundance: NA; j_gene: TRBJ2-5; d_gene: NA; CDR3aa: CASSYNGALRETQYF; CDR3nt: TGTGCCAGCAGTTACAACGGAGCCTTACGAGAGACCCAGTACTTC
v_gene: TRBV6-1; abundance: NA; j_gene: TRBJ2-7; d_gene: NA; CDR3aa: CASSHRQEGYEQYF; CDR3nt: TGTGCCAGCAGTCACCGACAGGAGGGCTACGAGCAGTACTTC
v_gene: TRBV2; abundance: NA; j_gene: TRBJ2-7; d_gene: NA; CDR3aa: CASSENPVPYEQYF; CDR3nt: TGTGCCAGCAGTGAAAATCCGGTCCCCTACGAGCAGTACTTC
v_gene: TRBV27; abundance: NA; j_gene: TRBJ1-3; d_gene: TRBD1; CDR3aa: CASSFSSFRGLYTIYF; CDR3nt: TGTGCCAGCAGTTTCTCCTCCTTCAGGGGGCTGTACACCATATATTTT
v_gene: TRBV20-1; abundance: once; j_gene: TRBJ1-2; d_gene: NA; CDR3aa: CSAREGSGYTF; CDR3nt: TGCAGTGCTAGAGAAGGGTCTGGCTACACCTTC
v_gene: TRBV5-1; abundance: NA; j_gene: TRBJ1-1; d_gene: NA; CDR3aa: CASSPPDSRMNTEAFF; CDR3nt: TGCGCCAGCAGCCCTCCGGACAGCCGAATGAACACTGAAGCTTTCTTT
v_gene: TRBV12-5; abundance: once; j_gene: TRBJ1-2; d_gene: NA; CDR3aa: CASGLVRRGEGYGYTF; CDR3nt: TGTGCTAGTGGTTTGGTACGAAGGGGAGAGGGGTATGGCTACACCTTC
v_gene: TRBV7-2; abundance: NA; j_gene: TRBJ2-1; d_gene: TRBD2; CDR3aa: CASTPGLAEYNEQFF; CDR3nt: TGTGCCAGCACCCCGGGACTAGCGGAATACAATGAGCAGTTCTTC
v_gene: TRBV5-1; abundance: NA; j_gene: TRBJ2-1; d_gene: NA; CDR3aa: CASSLAPGSSYNEQFF; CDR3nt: TGCGCCAGCAGCTTGGCCCCGGGAAGCTCCTACAATGAGCAGTTCTTC
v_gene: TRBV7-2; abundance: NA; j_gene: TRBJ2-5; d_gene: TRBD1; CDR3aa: CASSLVRQGAETQYF; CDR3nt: TGTGCCAGCAGCTTAGTCCGGCAGGGGGCAGAGACCCAGTACTTC